This TCR beta chain comes out of a study of T-cell memory formation after mild COVID-19. Across the whole study: Largely donor-specific sequence clusters came from a couple of donors.

Study outcomes and limitations: Confirmation of SARS-CoV-2 specificity was lacking for second-wave clones peaking day 37.

The V and J ends lost 0 bases and 4 bases, in that order; junction bases with no gene match: 2. Germline V gene data show CDR1 as ENHRY and CDR2 as SYGVKD. CDR3 length: 15 residues. Comment on this clonotype: Its specificity is not known.

TCRdb used MiXCR to reprocess the 5' RACE reads, holding one entry per CDR3 protein. The sample lists around 530,000 distinct CDR3 sequences; about 20% were seen once. The sequence came from an adult woman who had mild COVID-19 (a few samples of this study predate the infection). Cell type and time point are not known. J is TRBJ2-1 and V is TRBV10-3; 8 bases fit TRBD2. Sequenced input: PBMCs or a T cell subset sorted from them (not recorded which). This chain's CDR3 is CAISESGTRYNEQFF. The CDR3 DNA reads as TGTGCCATCAGTGAGTCGGGGACTAGATACAATGAGCAGTTCTTC.